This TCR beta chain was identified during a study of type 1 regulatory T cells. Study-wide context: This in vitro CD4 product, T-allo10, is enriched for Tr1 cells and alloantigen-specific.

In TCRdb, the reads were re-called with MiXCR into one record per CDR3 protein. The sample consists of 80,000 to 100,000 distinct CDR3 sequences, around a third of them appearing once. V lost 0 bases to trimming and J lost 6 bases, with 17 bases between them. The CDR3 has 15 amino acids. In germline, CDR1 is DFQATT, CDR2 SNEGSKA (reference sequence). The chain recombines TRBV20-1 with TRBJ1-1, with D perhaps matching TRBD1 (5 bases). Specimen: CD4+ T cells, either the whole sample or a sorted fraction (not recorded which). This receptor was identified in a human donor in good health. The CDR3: CSARDITGRGAEAFF. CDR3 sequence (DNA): TGCAGTGCTAGAGATATTACCGGGCGGGGCGCTGAAGCTTTCTTT.